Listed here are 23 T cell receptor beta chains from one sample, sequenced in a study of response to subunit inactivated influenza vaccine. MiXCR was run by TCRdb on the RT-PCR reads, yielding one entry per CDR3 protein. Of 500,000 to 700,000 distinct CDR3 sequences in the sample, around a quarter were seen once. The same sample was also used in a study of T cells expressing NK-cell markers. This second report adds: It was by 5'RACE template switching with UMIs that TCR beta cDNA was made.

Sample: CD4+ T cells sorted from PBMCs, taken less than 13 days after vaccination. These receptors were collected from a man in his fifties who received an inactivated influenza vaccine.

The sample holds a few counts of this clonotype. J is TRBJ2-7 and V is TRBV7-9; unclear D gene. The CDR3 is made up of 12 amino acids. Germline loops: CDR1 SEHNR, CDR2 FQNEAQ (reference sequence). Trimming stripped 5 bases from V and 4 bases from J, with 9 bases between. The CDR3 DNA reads TGTGCCAGCAGCAACAGAATGTACGAGCAGTACTTC. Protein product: CASSNRMYEQYF.

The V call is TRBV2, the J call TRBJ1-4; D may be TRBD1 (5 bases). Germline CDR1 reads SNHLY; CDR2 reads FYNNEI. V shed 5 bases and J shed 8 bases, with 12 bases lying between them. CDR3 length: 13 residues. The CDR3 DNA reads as TGTGCCAGCAGTCCCGGGGGACGGGAAAAACTGTTTTTT. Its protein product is CASSPGGREKLFF.

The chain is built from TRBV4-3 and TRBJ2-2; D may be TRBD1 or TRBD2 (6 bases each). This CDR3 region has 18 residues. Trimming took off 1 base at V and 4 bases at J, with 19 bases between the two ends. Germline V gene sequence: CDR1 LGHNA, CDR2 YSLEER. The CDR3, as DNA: TGCGCCAGCAGCCAAGTACGACAGTCGGGGGCGCTCACCGGGGAGCTGTTTTTT. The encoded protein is CASSQVRQSGALTGELFF.

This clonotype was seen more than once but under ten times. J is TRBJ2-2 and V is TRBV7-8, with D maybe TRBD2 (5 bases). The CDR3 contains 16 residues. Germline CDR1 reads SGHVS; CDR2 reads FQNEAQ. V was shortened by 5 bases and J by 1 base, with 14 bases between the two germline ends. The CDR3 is CASSNFGRENTGELFF. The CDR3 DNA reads TGTGCCAGCAGCAACTTTGGTCGGGAGAACACCGGGGAGCTGTTTTTT. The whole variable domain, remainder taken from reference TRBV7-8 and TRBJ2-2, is GAGVSQSPRYKVAKRGQDVALRCDPISGHVSLFWYQQALGQGPEFLTYFQNEAQLDKSGLPSDRFFAERPEGSVSTLKIQRTQQEDSAVYLCASSNFGRENTGELFFGEGSRLTVL.

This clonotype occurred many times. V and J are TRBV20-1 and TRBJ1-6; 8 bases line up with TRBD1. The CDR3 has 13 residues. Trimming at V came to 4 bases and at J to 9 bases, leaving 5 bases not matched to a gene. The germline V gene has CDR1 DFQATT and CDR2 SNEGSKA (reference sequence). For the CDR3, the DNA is TGCAGTGCTACCGGGACAGGAGTTTCACCCCTCCACTTT. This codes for CSATGTGVSPLHF.

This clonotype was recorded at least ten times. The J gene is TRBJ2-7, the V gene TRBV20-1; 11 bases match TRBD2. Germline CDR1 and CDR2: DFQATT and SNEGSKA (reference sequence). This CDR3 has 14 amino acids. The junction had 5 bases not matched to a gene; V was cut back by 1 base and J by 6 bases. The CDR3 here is CSARVAGGGSEQYF. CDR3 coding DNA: TGCAGTGCTAGAGTAGCGGGGGGGGGGTCCGAGCAGTACTTC.

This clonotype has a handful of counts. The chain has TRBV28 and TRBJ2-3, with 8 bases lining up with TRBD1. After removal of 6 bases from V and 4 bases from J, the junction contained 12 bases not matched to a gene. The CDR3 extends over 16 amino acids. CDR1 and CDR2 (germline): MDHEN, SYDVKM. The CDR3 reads CASRPTPGTGPDTQYF. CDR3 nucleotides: TGTGCCAGCAGACCAACCCCGGGGACAGGCCCAGATACGCAGTATTTT.

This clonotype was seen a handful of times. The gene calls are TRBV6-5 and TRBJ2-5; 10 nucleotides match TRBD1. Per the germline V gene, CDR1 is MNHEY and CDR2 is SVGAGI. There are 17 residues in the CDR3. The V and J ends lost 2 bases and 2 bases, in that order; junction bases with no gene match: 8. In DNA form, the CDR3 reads TGTGCCAGCAGTTACCGGACGGGACAGGGGTTTCAAGAGACCCAGTACTTC. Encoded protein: CASSYRTGQGFQETQYF.

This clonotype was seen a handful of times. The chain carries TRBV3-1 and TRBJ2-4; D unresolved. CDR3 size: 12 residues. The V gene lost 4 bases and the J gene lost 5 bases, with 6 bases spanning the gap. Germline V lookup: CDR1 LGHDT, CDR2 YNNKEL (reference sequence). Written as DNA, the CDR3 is TGTGCCAGCAGCCTTTGGGAAAACATTCAGTACTTC. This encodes CASSLWENIQYF.

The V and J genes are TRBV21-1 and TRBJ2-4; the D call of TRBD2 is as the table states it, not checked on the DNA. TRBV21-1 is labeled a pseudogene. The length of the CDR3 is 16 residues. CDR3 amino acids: CASSKAGPEAKNIQYF. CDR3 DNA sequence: TGTGCCAGCAGCAAAGCGGGGCCGGAGGCCAAAAACATTCAGTACTTC.

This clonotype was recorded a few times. CDR3 DNA sequence: TGTGCCAGCAGCCCCACAGCGGGAGGGTCCTACGAGCAGTACTTC. Amino acids: CASSPTAGGSYEQYF. The chain employs TRBV9 and TRBJ2-7; 10 bases are a match to TRBD2. This CDR3 comprises 15 residues. The V gene's germline CDR1 is SGDLS and CDR2 YYNGEE. V shed 4 bases, J shed 1 base, and the junction held 5 bases outside the gene matches.

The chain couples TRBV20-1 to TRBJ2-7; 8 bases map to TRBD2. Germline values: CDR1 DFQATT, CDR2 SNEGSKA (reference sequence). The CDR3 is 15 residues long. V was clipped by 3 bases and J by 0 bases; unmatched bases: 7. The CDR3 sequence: CSARGVAGSSYEQYF. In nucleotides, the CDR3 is TGCAGTGCTAGGGGAGTAGCGGGGAGCTCCTACGAGCAGTACTTC.

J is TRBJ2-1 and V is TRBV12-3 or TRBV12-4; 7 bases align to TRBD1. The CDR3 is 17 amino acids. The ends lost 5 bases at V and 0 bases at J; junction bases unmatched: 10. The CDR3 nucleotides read TGTGCCAGCAGTCCACGCGGACAGGCTAGCTCCTACAATGAGCAGTTCTTC. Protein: CASSPRGQASSYNEQFF.

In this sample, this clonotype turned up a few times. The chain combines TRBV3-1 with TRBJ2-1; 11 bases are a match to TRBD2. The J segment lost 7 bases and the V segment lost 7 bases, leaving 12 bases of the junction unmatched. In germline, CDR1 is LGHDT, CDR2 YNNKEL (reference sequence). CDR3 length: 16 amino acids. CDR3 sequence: CASTQGASGGFNEQFF. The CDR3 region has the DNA TGTGCCAGCACCCAGGGAGCTAGCGGGGGGTTTAATGAGCAGTTCTTC.

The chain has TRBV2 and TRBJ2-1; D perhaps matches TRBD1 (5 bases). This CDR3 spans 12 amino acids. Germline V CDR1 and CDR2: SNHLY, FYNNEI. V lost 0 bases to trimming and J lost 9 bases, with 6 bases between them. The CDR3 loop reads CASSEAQGEQFF. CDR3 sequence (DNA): TGTGCCAGCAGTGAAGCGCAGGGTGAGCAGTTCTTC.

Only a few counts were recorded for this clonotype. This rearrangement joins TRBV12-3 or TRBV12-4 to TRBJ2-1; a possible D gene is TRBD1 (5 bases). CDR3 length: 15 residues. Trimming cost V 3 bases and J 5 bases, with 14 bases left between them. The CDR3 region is CASSFRQGSDNEQFF. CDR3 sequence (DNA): TGTGCCAGCAGTTTCCGTCAGGGAAGTGACAATGAGCAGTTCTTC.

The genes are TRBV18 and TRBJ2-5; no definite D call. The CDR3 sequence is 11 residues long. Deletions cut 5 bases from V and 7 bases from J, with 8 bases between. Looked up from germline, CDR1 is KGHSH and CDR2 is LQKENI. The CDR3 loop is CASSARVTQYF. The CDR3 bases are TGTGCCAGCTCAGCCCGGGTGACCCAGTACTTC.

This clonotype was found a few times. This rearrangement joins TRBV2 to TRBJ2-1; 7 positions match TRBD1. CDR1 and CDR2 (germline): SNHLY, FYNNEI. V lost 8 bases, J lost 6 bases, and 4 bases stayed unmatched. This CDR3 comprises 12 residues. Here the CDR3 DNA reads TGTGCCAGCGGAAGGGGGCTCAATGAGCAGTTCTTC. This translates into CASGRGLNEQFF.

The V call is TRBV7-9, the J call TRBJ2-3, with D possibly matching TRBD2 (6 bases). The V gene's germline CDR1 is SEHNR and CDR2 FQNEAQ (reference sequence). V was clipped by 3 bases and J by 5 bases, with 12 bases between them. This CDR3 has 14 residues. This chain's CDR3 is CASSLPRGKDTQYF. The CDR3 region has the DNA TGTGCCAGCAGCTTGCCCCGGGGGAAAGATACGCAGTATTTT.

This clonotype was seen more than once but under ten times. The CDR3 coding sequence is TGCGCCAGCAGCTTGGCTCGGACAGGGGTCACTGAAGCTTTCTTT. Its protein product is CASSLARTGVTEAFF. J is TRBJ1-1 and V is TRBV5-1; TRBD1 agrees at 9 bases. V lost 0 bases, J lost 4 bases, and 4 bases stayed unmatched. The CDR3 sequence is 15 residues long. Germline CDR1 reads SGHRS; CDR2 reads YFSETQ.

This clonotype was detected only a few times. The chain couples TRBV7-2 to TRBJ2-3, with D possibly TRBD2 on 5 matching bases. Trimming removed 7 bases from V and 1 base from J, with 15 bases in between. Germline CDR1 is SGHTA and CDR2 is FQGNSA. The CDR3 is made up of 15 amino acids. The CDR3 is CASTKEGGGTDTQYF. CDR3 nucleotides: TGTGCCAGCACCAAAGAGGGTGGGGGCACAGATACGCAGTATTTT.

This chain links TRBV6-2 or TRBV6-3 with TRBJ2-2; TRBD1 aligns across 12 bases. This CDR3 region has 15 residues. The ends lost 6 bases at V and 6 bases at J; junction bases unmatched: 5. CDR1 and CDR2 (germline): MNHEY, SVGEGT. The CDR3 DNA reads TGTGCCAGCAGCCGGGACAGGGGGCTTGCCGGGGAGCTGTTTTTT. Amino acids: CASSRDRGLAGELFF.

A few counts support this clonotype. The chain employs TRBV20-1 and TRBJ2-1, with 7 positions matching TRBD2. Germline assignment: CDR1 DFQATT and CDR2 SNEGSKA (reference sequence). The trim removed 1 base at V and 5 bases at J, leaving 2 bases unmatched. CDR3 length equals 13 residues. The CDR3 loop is CSARGGSNNEQFF. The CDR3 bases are TGCAGTGCTAGAGGCGGGAGCAACAATGAGCAGTTCTTC.